This T cell receptor beta chain was captured in a study of T cell changes during pregnancy in multiple sclerosis. The data were produced by immunoSEQ multiplex PCR, yet TCRdb's version contains in-frame clones alone and is incomplete. The sample lists some 80,000 clones; approximately 91% were seen once. The origin of this receptor is a female donor with multiple sclerosis, enrolled in a pregnancy study. The sequencing here drew on peripheral blood, taken in the first trimester of pregnancy.

The CDR3, as DNA: TGTGCCAGCAGTACAGGGGGCGTCGGGAACACTGAAGCTTTCTTT. It specifies CASSTGGVGNTEAFF. The chain carries TRBV6-1 and TRBJ1-1, with TRBD1 matching over 9 bases. J lost 1 base, V lost 5 bases, and 5 bases had no gene match. The CDR3 is 15 residues long. The germline gives CDR1 MNHNS, CDR2 SASEGT.